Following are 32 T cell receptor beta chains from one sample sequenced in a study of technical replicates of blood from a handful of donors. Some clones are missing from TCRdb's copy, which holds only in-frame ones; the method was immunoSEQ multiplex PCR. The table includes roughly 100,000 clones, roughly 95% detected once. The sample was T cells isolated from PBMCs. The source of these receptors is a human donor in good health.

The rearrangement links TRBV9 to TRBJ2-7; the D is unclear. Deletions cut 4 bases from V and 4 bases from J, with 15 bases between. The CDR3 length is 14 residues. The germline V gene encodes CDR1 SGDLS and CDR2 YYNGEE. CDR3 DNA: TGTGCCAGCAGCCACTTTGACATATTTTACGAGCAGTACTTC. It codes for CASSHFDIFYEQYF.

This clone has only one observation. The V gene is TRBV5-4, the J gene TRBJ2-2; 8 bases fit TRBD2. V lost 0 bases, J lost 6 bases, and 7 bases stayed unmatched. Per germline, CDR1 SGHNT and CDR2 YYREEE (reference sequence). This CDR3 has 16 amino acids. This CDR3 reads CASSLVGGGIPGELFF. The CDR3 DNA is TGTGCCAGCAGCTTGGTGGGCGGGGGGATCCCCGGGGAGCTGTTTTTT.

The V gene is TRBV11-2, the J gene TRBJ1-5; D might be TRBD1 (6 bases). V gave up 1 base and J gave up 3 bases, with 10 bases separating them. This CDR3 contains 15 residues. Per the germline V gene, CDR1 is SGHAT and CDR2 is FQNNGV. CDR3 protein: CASSLGGGPNQPQHF. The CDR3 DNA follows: TGTGCCAGCAGCTTAGGGGGGGGCCCCAATCAGCCCCAGCATTTT.

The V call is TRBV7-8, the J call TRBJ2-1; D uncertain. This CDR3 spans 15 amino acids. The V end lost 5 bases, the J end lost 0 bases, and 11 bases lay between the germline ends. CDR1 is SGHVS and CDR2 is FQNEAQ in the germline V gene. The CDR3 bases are TGTGCCAGCAGCCCATCCCGGGTCTCCTACAATGAGCAGTTCTTC. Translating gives CASSPSRVSYNEQFF. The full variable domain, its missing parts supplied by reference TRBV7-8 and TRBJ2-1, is GAGVSQSPRYKVAKRGQDVALRCDPISGHVSLFWYQQALGQGPEFLTYFQNEAQLDKSGLPSDRFFAERPEGSVSTLKIQRTQQEDSAVYLCASSPSRVSYNEQFFGPGTRLTVL.

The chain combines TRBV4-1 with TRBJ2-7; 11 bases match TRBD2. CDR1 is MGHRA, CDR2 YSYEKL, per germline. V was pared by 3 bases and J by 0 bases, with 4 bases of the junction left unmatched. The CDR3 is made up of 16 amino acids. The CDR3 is CASSQGLAASSYEQYF. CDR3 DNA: TGCGCCAGCAGCCAGGGACTAGCGGCGAGCTCCTACGAGCAGTACTTC.

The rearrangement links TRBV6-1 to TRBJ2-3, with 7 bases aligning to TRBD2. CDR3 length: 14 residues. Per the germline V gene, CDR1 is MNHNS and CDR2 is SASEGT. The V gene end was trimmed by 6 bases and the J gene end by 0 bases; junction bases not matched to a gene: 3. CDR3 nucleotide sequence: TGTGCCAGCAGCCTAGCGGCGAGCACAGATACGCAGTATTTT. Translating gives CASSLAASTDTQYF.

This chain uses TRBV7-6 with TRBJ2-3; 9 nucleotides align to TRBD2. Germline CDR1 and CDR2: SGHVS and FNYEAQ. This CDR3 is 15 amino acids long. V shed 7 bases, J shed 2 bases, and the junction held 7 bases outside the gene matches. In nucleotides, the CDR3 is TGTGCCAGCACCGTGGCGGGGGGGCCCACAGATACGCAGTATTTT. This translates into CASTVAGGPTDTQYF.

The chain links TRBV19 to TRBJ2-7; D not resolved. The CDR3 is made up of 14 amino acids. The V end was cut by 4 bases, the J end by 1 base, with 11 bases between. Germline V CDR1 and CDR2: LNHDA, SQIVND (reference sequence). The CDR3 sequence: CASSTIAMSYEQYF. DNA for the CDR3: TGTGCCAGTAGTACGATAGCCATGTCCTACGAGCAGTACTTC.

The CDR3 DNA sequence: TGTGCCAGCAGTGAATTTGAGGGGGTCACTGAAGCTTTCTTT. Translated, it gives CASSEFEGVTEAFF. This sequence joins TRBV6-1 and TRBJ1-1; a possible D gene is TRBD1 (6 bases). V lost 2 bases, J lost 4 bases, and 11 bases lay in between. The CDR3 extends over 14 amino acids. Germline CDR1 reads MNHNS; CDR2 reads SASEGT.

CDR3 residues: CASSRGTSGRVVDTQYF. CDR3 DNA: TGTGCCAGTAGTCGAGGGACTAGCGGGAGAGTGGTAGATACGCAGTATTTT. The rearrangement uses TRBV19 and TRBJ2-3, with 14 bases aligning to TRBD2. Germline V CDR1 and CDR2: LNHDA, SQIVND (reference sequence). CDR3 length: 17 residues. With V trimmed by 5 bases and J by 5 bases, 9 bases remained unmatched.

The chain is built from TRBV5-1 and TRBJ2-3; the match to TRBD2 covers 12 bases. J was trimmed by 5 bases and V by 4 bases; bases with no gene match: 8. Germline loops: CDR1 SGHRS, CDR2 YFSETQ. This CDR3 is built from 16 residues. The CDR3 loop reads CASSVRTSGEGDTQYF. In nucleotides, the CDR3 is TGCGCCAGCAGCGTCCGGACTAGCGGGGAGGGAGATACGCAGTATTTT.

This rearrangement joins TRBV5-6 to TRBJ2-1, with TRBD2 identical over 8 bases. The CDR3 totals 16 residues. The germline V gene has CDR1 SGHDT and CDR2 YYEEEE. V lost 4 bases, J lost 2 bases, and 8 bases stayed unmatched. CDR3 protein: CASSLIAGRAYNEQFF. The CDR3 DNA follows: TGTGCCAGCAGCCTGATAGCGGGACGTGCCTACAATGAGCAGTTCTTC.

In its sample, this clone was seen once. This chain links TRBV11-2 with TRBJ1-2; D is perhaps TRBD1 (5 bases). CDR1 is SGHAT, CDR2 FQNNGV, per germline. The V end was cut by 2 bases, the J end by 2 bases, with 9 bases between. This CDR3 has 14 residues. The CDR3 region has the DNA TGTGCCAGCAGCTTATCTCCAGGGAACTATGGCTACACCTTC. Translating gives CASSLSPGNYGYTF.

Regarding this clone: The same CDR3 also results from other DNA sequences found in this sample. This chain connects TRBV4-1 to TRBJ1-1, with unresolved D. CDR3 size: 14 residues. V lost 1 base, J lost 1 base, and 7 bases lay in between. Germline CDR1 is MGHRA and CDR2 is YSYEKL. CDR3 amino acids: CASSQGGGNTEAFF. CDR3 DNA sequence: TGCGCCAGCAGCCAAGGGGGAGGGAACACTGAAGCTTTCTTT.

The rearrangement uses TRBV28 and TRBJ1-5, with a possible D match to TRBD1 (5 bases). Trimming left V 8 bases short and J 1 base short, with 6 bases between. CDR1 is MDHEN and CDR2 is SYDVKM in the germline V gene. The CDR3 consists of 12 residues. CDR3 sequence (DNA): TGTGCCAGCCGGGGGAGCAATCAGCCCCAGCATTTT. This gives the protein CASRGSNQPQHF. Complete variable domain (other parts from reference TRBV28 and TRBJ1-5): DVKVTQSSRYLVKRTGEKVFLECVQDMDHENMFWYRQDPGLGLRLIYFSYDVKMKEKGDIPEGYSVSREKKERFSLILESASTNQTSMYLCASRGSNQPQHFGDGTRLSIL.

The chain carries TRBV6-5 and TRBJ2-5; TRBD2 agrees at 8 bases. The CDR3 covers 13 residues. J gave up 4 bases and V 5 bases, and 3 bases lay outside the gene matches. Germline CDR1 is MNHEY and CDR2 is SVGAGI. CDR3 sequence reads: CASSPTSGETQYF. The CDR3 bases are TGTGCCAGCAGTCCCACTAGCGGAGAGACCCAGTACTTC.

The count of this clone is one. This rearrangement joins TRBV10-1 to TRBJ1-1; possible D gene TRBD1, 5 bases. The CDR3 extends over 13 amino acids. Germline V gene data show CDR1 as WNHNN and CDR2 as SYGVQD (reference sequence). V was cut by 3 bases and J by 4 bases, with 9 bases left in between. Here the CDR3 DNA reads TGCGCCAGCAGTGACAGGGTAGGCACTGAAGCTTTCTTT. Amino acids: CASSDRVGTEAFF.

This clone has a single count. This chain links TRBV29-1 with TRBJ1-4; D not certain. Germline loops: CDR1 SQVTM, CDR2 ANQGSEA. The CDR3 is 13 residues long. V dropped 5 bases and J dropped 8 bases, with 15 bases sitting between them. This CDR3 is CSVLSNGGEKLFF. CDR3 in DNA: TGCAGCGTTCTCTCTAATGGAGGGGAAAAACTGTTTTTT.

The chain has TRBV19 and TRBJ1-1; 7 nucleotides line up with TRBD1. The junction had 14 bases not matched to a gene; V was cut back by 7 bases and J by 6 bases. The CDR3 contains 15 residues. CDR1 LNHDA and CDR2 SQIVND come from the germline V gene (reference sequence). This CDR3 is CASTLLDRVNPEAFF. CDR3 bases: TGTGCCAGTACTCTACTAGACAGGGTCAACCCTGAAGCTTTCTTT.

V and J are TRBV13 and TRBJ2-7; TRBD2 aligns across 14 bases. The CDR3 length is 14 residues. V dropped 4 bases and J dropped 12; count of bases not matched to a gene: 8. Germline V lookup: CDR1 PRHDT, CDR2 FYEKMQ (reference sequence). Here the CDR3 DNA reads TGTGCCAGCAGCTATCAAGGAGGGACTAGCGGGAGGTACTTC. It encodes CASSYQGGTSGRYF.

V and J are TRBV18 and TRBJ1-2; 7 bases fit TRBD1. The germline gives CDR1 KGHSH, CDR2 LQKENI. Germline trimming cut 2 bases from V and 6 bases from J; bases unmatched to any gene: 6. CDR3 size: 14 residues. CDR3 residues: CASSPKGGWDGYTF. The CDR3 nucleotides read TGTGCCAGCTCACCAAAAGGGGGCTGGGATGGCTACACCTTC.

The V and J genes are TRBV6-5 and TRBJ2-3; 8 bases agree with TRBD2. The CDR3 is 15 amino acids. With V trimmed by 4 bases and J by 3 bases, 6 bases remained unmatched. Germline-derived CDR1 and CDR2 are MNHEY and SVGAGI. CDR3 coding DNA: TGTGCCAGCAGTTTACGGGCTAGCGGGACAGATACGCAGTATTTT. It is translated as CASSLRASGTDTQYF.

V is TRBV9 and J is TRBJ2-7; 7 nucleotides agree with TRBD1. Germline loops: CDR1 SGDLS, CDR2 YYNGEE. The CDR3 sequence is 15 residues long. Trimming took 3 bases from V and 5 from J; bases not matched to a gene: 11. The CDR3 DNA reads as TGTGCCAGCAGCGCCAGACAGGGATCCCACAACGAGCAGTACTTC. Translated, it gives CASSARQGSHNEQYF.

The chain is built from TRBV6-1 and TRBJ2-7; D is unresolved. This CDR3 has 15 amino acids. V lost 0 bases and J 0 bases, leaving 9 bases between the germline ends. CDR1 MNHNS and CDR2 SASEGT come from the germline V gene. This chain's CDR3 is CASSEAGQFSYEQYF. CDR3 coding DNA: TGTGCCAGCAGTGAAGCGGGCCAGTTCTCCTACGAGCAGTACTTC.

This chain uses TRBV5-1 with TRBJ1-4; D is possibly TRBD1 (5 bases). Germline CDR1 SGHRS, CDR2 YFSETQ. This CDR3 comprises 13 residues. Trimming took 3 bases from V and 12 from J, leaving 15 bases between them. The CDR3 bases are TGCGCCAGCAGCTCCATCGGGGGTACGGAACTGTTTTTT. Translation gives CASSSIGGTELFF.

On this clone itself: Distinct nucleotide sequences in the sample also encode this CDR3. The DNA for the CDR3 is TGTGCCAGTAGCCCAGGGACAGGGACCTACGAGCAGTACTTC. This encodes CASSPGTGTYEQYF. The J gene is TRBJ2-7, the V gene TRBV19, with 9 nucleotides matching TRBD1. With V trimmed by 6 bases and J by 2 bases, 5 bases remained unmatched. The CDR3 runs 14 residues. CDR1 LNHDA and CDR2 SQIVND come from the germline V gene (reference sequence). Full variable domain (rest looked up from reference TRBV19 and TRBJ2-7): DGGITQSPKYLFRKEGQNVTLSCEQNLNHDAMYWYRQDPGQGLRLIYYSQIVNDFQKGDIAEGYSVSREKKESFPLTVTSAQKNPTAFYLCASSPGTGTYEQYFGPGTRLTVT.

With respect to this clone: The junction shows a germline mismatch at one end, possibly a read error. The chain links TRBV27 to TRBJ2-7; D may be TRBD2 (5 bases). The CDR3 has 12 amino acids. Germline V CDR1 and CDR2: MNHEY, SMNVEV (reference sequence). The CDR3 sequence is CASSLPGRERYF. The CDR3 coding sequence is TGTGCCAGCAGTTTACCGGGTAGGGAGCGGTACTTC.

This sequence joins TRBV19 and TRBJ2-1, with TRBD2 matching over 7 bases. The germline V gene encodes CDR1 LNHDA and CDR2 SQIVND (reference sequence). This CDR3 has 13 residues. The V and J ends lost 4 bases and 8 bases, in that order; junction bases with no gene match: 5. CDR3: CASSTRLADEQFF. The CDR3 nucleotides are TGTGCCAGTAGTACGAGACTAGCAGATGAGCAGTTCTTC.

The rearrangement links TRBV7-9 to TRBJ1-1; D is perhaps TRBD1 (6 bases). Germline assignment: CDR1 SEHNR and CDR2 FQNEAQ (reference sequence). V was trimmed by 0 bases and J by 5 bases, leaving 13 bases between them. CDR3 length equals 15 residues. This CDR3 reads CASSLADRPRTEAFF. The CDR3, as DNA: TGTGCCAGCAGCTTAGCCGACAGGCCCCGGACTGAAGCTTTCTTT.

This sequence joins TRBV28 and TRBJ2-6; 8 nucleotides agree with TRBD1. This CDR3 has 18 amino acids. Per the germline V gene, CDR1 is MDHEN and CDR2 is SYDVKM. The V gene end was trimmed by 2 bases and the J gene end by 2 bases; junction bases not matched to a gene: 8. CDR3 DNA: TGTGCCAGCAGTTTACTTGGACAGGGAGTTCCTGGGGCCAACGTCCTGACTTTC. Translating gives CASSLLGQGVPGANVLTF. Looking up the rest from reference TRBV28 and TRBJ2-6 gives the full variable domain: DVKVTQSSRYLVKRTGEKVFLECVQDMDHENMFWYRQDPGLGLRLIYFSYDVKMKEKGDIPEGYSVSREKKERFSLILESASTNQTSMYLCASSLLGQGVPGANVLTFGAGSRLTVL.

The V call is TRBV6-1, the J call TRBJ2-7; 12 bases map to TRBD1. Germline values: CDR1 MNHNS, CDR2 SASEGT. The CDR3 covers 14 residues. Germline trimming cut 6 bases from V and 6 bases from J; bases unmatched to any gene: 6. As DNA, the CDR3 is TGTGCCAGCAGGGCGGGACAGGGGGCTCGCGAGCAGTACTTC. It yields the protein CASRAGQGAREQYF.

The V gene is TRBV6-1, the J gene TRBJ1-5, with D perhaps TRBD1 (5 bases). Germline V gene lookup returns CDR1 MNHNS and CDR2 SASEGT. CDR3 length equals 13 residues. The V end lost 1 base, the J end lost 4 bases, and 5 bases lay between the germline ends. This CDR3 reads CASSEEGNQPQHF. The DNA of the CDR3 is TGTGCCAGCAGTGAAGAGGGGAATCAGCCCCAGCATTTT.